Listed here are 20 T cell receptor beta chains from one sample, sequenced in a study of T cells after somatic rescue of genetic block. Here immunoSEQ multiplex PCR was the method, and the copy in TCRdb shows in-frame clones only, minus some. Among 70,000 to 85,000 clones listed, approximately 91% were seen once. Sequenced: peripheral blood mononuclear cells (PBMCs). These receptors all come from a man aged 25-45 years.

The table lists this clone with a count of one. The chain is built from TRBV11-2 and TRBJ2-1; the D gene could be TRBD1 or TRBD2 (5 bases each). Germline V lookup: CDR1 SGHAT, CDR2 FQNNGV. V was trimmed by 5 bases and J by 5 bases, leaving 16 bases between them. This CDR3 spans 15 amino acids. CDR3 in DNA: TGTGCCAGCAGCCCCGGGGCAGGAGTAGACAATGAGCAGTTCTTC. It is translated as CASSPGAGVDNEQFF.

The chain couples TRBV10-3 to TRBJ1-1; D gene unclear. CDR3 length: 14 amino acids. Germline V lookup: CDR1 ENHRY, CDR2 SYGVKD. Trimming took 2 bases from V and 1 from J, leaving 8 bases between them. CDR3 amino acids: CAISEGPQNTEAFF. For the CDR3, the DNA is TGTGCCATCAGTGAGGGCCCGCAGAACACTGAAGCTTTCTTT.

This clone has more than one count but fewer than ten. V usage is TRBV6-5 and J usage is TRBJ1-1; D is perhaps TRBD1 (5 bases). CDR1 is MNHEY and CDR2 is SVGAGI in the germline V gene. CDR3 length: 15 amino acids. V was trimmed by 8 bases and J by 1 base, leaving 17 bases between them. Written as DNA, the CDR3 is TGTGCCAGCTCCTGGGCAGGGAGAGGGAACACTGAAGCTTTCTTT. Translation: CASSWAGRGNTEAFF.

This clone was observed a single time. The V call is TRBV6-4, the J call TRBJ2-3; 7 bases fit TRBD2. The CDR3 covers 15 residues. V dropped 5 bases and J dropped 4; count of bases not matched to a gene: 9. Germline V gene lookup returns CDR1 MRHNA and CDR2 SNTAGT. The CDR3 nucleotides read TGTGCCAGCAGTTCGGAGGCTAGCGGCTCAGATACGCAGTATTTT. Protein sequence: CASSSEASGSDTQYF.

The V gene is TRBV7-2, the J gene TRBJ2-7; TRBD2 is a possible D gene (6 bases). Germline V gene sequence: CDR1 SGHTA, CDR2 FQGNSA. The CDR3 runs to 15 residues. V was shortened by 0 bases and J by 5 bases, with 14 bases between the two germline ends. CDR3 nucleotides: TGTGCCAGCAGCTTAGCGGCGGGAATAGGGGACGAGCAGTACTTC. It specifies CASSLAAGIGDEQYF.

This rearrangement joins TRBV25-1 to TRBJ1-5; D gene unclear. Trimming removed 3 bases from V and 4 bases from J, with 10 bases in between. Germline values: CDR1 MGHDK, CDR2 SYGVNS. The CDR3 is 14 amino acids. CDR3: CASSDFAPNQPQHF. The CDR3, as DNA: TGTGCCAGCAGTGACTTTGCGCCGAATCAGCCCCAGCATTTT.

The CDR3 DNA reads as TGTGCCAGCAGGAACAGGGAGGGCACTGAAGCTTTCTTT. Translation gives CASRNREGTEAFF. The chain recombines TRBV2 with TRBJ1-1; perhaps TRBD1 as D (6 bases). CDR1 SNHLY and CDR2 FYNNEI come from the germline V gene. V lost 6 bases and J 4 bases, leaving 12 bases between the germline ends. The CDR3 runs 13 residues.

This chain links TRBV6-1 with TRBJ2-7, with TRBD1 as a possible D gene (5 bases). The CDR3 runs 16 residues. V lost 3 bases and J lost 2, with 17 bases in between. The V gene's germline CDR1 is MNHNS and CDR2 SASEGT. CDR3 nucleotide sequence: TGTGCCAGCAGTGAGACAGTGCTATTTGAACCCTACGAGCAGTACTTC. It encodes CASSETVLFEPYEQYF.

The chain employs TRBV9 and TRBJ2-3; TRBD2 matches 8 bases. From germline, CDR1 is SGDLS and CDR2 YYNGEE. CDR3 size: 16 residues. With 4 bases clipped from V and 4 bases from J, the junction kept 11 bases outside the gene matches. The CDR3 loop is CASSRRGGSAADTQYF. The CDR3 bases are TGTGCCAGCAGCCGCCGGGGGGGTTCGGCGGCAGATACGCAGTATTTT.

The chain is built from TRBV6-6 and TRBJ2-7; 8 bases fit TRBD1. This CDR3 has 13 amino acids. The germline V gene has CDR1 MNHNY and CDR2 SVGAGI (reference sequence). After removal of 6 bases from V and 0 bases from J, the junction contained 1 base not matched to a gene. DNA of the CDR3: TGTGCCAGCAGGACAGGGGACTCCTACGAGCAGTACTTC. This sequence encodes CASRTGDSYEQYF.

A word on this clone: The junction does not match germline at one end; this may be a read error. The chain joins TRBV15 to TRBJ1-1; D is possibly TRBD1 (5 bases). CDR1 is LNHNV and CDR2 is YYDKDF in the germline V gene (reference sequence). The CDR3 is made up of 11 amino acids. The CDR3 DNA reads as TGCGGGACGCAAGGATACACTGAAGCTTTCTTT. Translated: CGTQGYTEAFF.

This clone occurred a few times. The chain carries TRBV4-1 and TRBJ1-1; TRBD1 aligns across 9 bases. V shed 4 bases and J 1 base; nucleotides not matched to a gene: 7. The germline CDR1 and CDR2 sequences are MGHRA and YSYEKL. CDR3 length: 16 amino acids. The CDR3 region is CASSLRDRATNTEAFF. CDR3 DNA sequence: TGCGCCAGCAGCCTCCGGGACAGGGCCACGAACACTGAAGCTTTCTTT.

This rearrangement joins TRBV7-9 to TRBJ2-6; TRBD2 matches at 9 bases. CDR1 is SEHNR, CDR2 FQNEAQ, per germline (reference sequence). V lost 0 bases to trimming and J lost 2 bases; unmatched junction nucleotides: 5. The CDR3 consists of 18 residues. The CDR3: CASSLAVAGVAGANVLTF. The CDR3 DNA is TGTGCCAGCAGCTTAGCGGTAGCGGGGGTAGCTGGGGCCAACGTCCTGACTTTC.

The chain employs TRBV4-1 and TRBJ2-7, with 10 bases that match TRBD2. This CDR3 is 15 amino acids long. Losses at the gene ends were 1 base for V and 3 bases for J; bases not matched to a gene: 3. Germline CDR1 is MGHRA and CDR2 is YSYEKL. CDR3 loop: CASSQVTSGNYEQYF. CDR3 nucleotide sequence: TGCGCCAGCAGCCAAGTCACTAGCGGGAACTACGAGCAGTACTTC.

This chain uses TRBV6-4 with TRBJ1-3, with 8 bases that match TRBD1. CDR1 and CDR2 from the germline V gene are MRHNA and SNTAGT. V trimming: 3 bases; J trimming: 3 bases; junction bases outside the gene matches: 7. This CDR3 region has 16 residues. This CDR3 is CASSDFSDRDGNTIYF. For the CDR3, the DNA is TGTGCCAGCAGTGATTTCTCGGACAGGGATGGAAACACCATATATTTT.

The gene calls are TRBV6-1 and TRBJ2-7; D is uncertain. The CDR3 is made up of 15 amino acids. Germline V lookup: CDR1 MNHNS, CDR2 SASEGT. The V gene lost 6 bases and the J gene lost 0 bases, with 15 bases spanning the gap. The CDR3 here is CASRNWRTNSYEQYF. DNA for the CDR3: TGTGCCAGCAGAAACTGGCGGACCAACTCCTACGAGCAGTACTTC.

V and J are TRBV19 and TRBJ1-5, with 9 bases that match TRBD1. Trimming took 7 bases from V and 6 from J; bases not matched to a gene: 10. This CDR3 spans 15 amino acids. Germline loops: CDR1 LNHDA, CDR2 SQIVND (reference sequence). The CDR3 DNA reads as TGTGCCAGTACTCGCCGACAGGGGGTTAGTCAGCCCCAGCATTTT. Amino acid sequence: CASTRRQGVSQPQHF.

V usage is TRBV9 and J usage is TRBJ1-5; 8 bases map to TRBD1. Germline V gene sequence: CDR1 SGDLS, CDR2 YYNGEE. The CDR3 is 14 residues long. V shed 3 bases and J 7 bases; nucleotides not matched to a gene: 6. CDR3 DNA: TGTGCCAGCAGCGGACAGGGGAGCGGACAGCCCCAGCATTTT. Protein: CASSGQGSGQPQHF.

This chain joins TRBV5-6 and TRBJ2-7; TRBD2 agrees at 11 bases. This CDR3 has 18 residues. Germline loops: CDR1 SGHDT, CDR2 YYEEEE. V lost 3 bases and J lost 3; bases outside the gene matches: 14. Here the CDR3 DNA reads TGTGCCAGCAGCTCGGTAGAGGTACTAGCGGGAGTCGGCTACGAGCAGTACTTC. Translation gives CASSSVEVLAGVGYEQYF.

CDR3 bases: TGTGCCAGTAGTTCAGGACGGGAAAAAAATTACGAGCAGTACTTC. Protein sequence: CASSSGREKNYEQYF. The chain employs TRBV19 and TRBJ2-7, with a possible D match to TRBD2 (5 bases). From germline, CDR1 is LNHDA and CDR2 SQIVND (reference sequence). V lost 5 bases to trimming and J lost 4 bases, with 18 bases between them. This CDR3 has 15 amino acids.